One and the same sample provided the 22 T cell receptor beta chains below, sequenced in a study of T cell responses to AZD1222 COVID-19 vaccine. The assay was immunoSEQ multiplex PCR, and TCRdb's table has in-frame clones only and misses some. This sample carries approximately 120,000 clones, about 85% of them seen once, and the ten largest clones take 3.5% to 4.5%. Material: peripheral blood, obtained 28 days after the second AZD1222 dose. Receptors originate from an adult who received the AZD1222 COVID-19 vaccine.

The chain links TRBV2 to TRBJ2-3, with 7 bases that match TRBD2. Germline assignment: CDR1 SNHLY and CDR2 FYNNEI. Trimming at V came to 5 bases and at J to 3 bases, leaving 8 bases not matched to a gene. This CDR3 contains 15 residues. CDR3 region: CASSPSGGYTDTQYF. CDR3 sequence (DNA): TGTGCCAGCAGTCCCTCGGGGGGATATACAGATACGCAGTATTTT.

This clone was observed a few times. This chain uses TRBV2 with TRBJ2-1; D possibly corresponds to TRBD1 (5 bases). The ends were cut back, 7 bases at V and 2 bases at J, with 9 bases in the middle. The CDR3 totals 13 residues. CDR1 is SNHLY and CDR2 is FYNNEI in the germline V gene. The CDR3 sequence is CASKKDTYNEQFF. DNA for the CDR3: TGTGCCAGCAAGAAGGACACCTACAATGAGCAGTTCTTC.

The genes are TRBV2 and TRBJ2-5; 8 bases match TRBD2. The germline V gene has CDR1 SNHLY and CDR2 FYNNEI. The V and J ends lost 6 bases and 5 bases, in that order; junction bases with no gene match: 5. The CDR3 loop spans 13 amino acids. The CDR3 DNA reads as TGTGCCAGCAGAGATAGCGGGGTGGAGACCCAGTACTTC. Translated, it gives CASRDSGVETQYF.

This clone was detected once. This chain uses TRBV5-4 with TRBJ1-1; TRBD1 is a possible D gene (6 bases). With 0 bases removed from V and 4 bases from J, the gap between germline ends came to 16 bases. From germline, CDR1 is SGHNT and CDR2 YYREEE (reference sequence). The CDR3 is made up of 16 amino acids. CDR3: CASSLAWGGAGTEAFF. Written as DNA, the CDR3 is TGTGCCAGCAGCTTGGCGTGGGGGGGCGCGGGCACTGAAGCTTTCTTT.

The V and J genes are TRBV10-3 and TRBJ1-2; tentative D call: TRBD1 (6 bases). Trimming shortened V by 0 bases and J by 0 bases, and 8 bases separated the two germline ends. Per the germline V gene, CDR1 is ENHRY and CDR2 is SYGVKD. The CDR3 sequence is 15 residues long. The CDR3 loop is CAISESWGPNYGYTF. Here the CDR3 DNA reads TGTGCCATCAGTGAGTCATGGGGGCCTAACTATGGCTACACCTTC.

This clone showed up just a few times. V and J are TRBV3-1 (or the pseudogene TRBV3-2) and TRBJ1-5, with TRBD1 as a possible D gene (6 bases). Trimming took 4 bases from V and 1 from J, leaving 8 bases between them. The CDR3 sequence is 14 residues long. Germline V gives CDR1 LGHDT, CDR2 YNNKEL (reference sequence). The CDR3 is CASSRGQSNQPQHF. In DNA, the CDR3 is TGTGCCAGCAGCCGCGGACAGAGCAATCAGCCCCAGCATTTT.

The CDR3 DNA reads as TGTGCCAGCGCCGGGGGAAATTCACCCCTCCACTTT. This encodes CASAGGNSPLHF. V is TRBV28 and J is TRBJ1-6; perhaps TRBD1 as D (5 bases). The CDR3 is 12 residues long. The germline CDR1 and CDR2 sequences are MDHEN and SYDVKM. V was pared by 8 bases and J by 7 bases, with 9 bases between.

DNA of the CDR3: TGCGCCAGCAGTGGGACAGATAATTCACCCCTCCACTTT. Its translation: CASSGTDNSPLHF. The chain links TRBV10-1 to TRBJ1-6, with D tentatively TRBD1 (6 bases). Germline V CDR1 and CDR2: WNHNN, SYGVQD (reference sequence). The CDR3 spans 13 residues. V was cut by 4 bases and J by 5 bases, with 6 bases left in between.

This sequence joins TRBV6-1 and TRBJ2-6; 12 bases agree with TRBD1. From germline, CDR1 is MNHNS and CDR2 SASEGT. The CDR3 is made up of 17 amino acids. V lost 3 bases, J lost 3 bases, and 3 bases stayed unmatched. This CDR3 is CASSDRDRGLGANVLTF. In DNA form, the CDR3 reads TGTGCCAGCAGTGATCGGGACAGGGGGCTTGGGGCCAACGTCCTGACTTTC.

A few counts support this clone. The V and J genes are TRBV6-5 and TRBJ1-2; 7 nucleotides agree with TRBD1. The germline V gene encodes CDR1 MNHEY and CDR2 SVGAGI. With V trimmed by 10 bases and J by 7 bases, 18 bases remained unmatched. The CDR3 is 15 amino acids. This CDR3 is CATHINIGGGSGYTF. In nucleotides, the CDR3 is TGTGCCACCCACATCAACATCGGAGGGGGCTCTGGCTACACCTTC.

This clone was counted only a few times. V usage is TRBV5-4 and J usage is TRBJ2-5, with D tentatively TRBD1 (6 bases). The CDR3 loop spans 13 amino acids. V was clipped by 3 bases and J by 7 bases, with 13 bases between them. Germline V gives CDR1 SGHNT, CDR2 YYREEE (reference sequence). CDR3 sequence (DNA): TGTGCCAGCAGCTGGGACAAGCTGGGGACCCAGTACTTC. It encodes CASSWDKLGTQYF.

The chain is built from TRBV9 and TRBJ1-6, with TRBD1 matching 10 bases. The CDR3 is 16 amino acids. CDR1 and CDR2 (germline): SGDLS, YYNGEE. The V and J ends lost 4 bases and 10 bases, in that order; junction bases with no gene match: 11. CDR3 protein: CASSPFPGTGDSPLHF. CDR3 coding DNA: TGTGCCAGCAGCCCTTTTCCCGGGACAGGGGACTCACCCCTCCACTTT.

The gene calls are TRBV9 and TRBJ2-1, with TRBD1 matching over 9 bases. In germline, CDR1 is SGDLS, CDR2 YYNGEE. V shed 10 bases, J shed 10 bases, and the junction held 6 bases outside the gene matches. This CDR3 spans 11 amino acids. CDR3 DNA: TGTGCCTCGGGACAGGGATTAGAGCAGTTCTTC. Protein product: CASGQGLEQFF.

The J gene is TRBJ1-2, the V gene TRBV4-1, with 8 bases fitting TRBD1. The J segment lost 5 bases and the V segment lost 5 bases, leaving 10 bases of the junction unmatched. The CDR3 sequence is 15 residues long. In germline, CDR1 is MGHRA, CDR2 YSYEKL. The CDR3 region has the DNA TGCGCCAGCAGCTACCCCGGACAGGGAAGATATGGCTACACCTTC. This gives the protein CASSYPGQGRYGYTF.

V and J are TRBV10-1 and TRBJ2-1, with D perhaps matching TRBD2 (6 bases). Germline V gene lookup returns CDR1 WNHNN and CDR2 SYGVQD (reference sequence). Trimming removed 11 bases at V and 5 bases at J, with 19 bases between. The CDR3 totals 14 residues. CDR3 coding DNA: TGCGCCCGCCGCCAAGCGGGCCCCCACAATGAGCAGTTCTTC. This gives the protein CARRQAGPHNEQFF.

V usage is TRBV6-4 and J usage is TRBJ1-2; maybe TRBD1 (5 bases). This CDR3 region has 12 residues. The V end was cut by 4 bases, the J end by 4 bases, with 7 bases between. CDR1 and CDR2 from the germline V gene are MRHNA and SNTAGT. CDR3 in amino acids: CASSGQGYGYTF. The CDR3 DNA reads TGTGCCAGCAGTGGTCAGGGCTATGGCTACACCTTC.

V gene TRBV9 combines with J gene TRBJ2-3; 16 bases map to TRBD2. J gave up 6 bases and V 4 bases, and 8 bases lay outside the gene matches. The length of the CDR3 is 17 residues. From germline, CDR1 is SGDLS and CDR2 YYNGEE. The CDR3 loop reads CASSPRGLAGGLDTQYF. The CDR3 nucleotides read TGTGCCAGCAGCCCGAGGGGACTAGCGGGGGGGCTGGATACGCAGTATTTT.

Points on this clone: Just one base apart from a much larger clone, this may be a read error. This rearrangement joins TRBV5-4 to TRBJ1-5; 7 nucleotides match TRBD1. The CDR3 runs to 12 residues. The V gene's germline CDR1 is SGHNT and CDR2 YYREEE (reference sequence). V shed 5 bases, J shed 9 bases, and the junction held 5 bases outside the gene matches. This CDR3 is CASSKGAGPQHF. Written as DNA, the CDR3 is TGTGCCAGCAGTAAGGGGGCGGGGCCCCAGCATTTT.

V and J are TRBV19 and TRBJ2-1; 8 nucleotides line up with TRBD2. V shed 6 bases, J shed 6 bases, and the junction held 10 bases outside the gene matches. The CDR3 consists of 15 residues. Per the germline V gene, CDR1 is LNHDA and CDR2 is SQIVND (reference sequence). The CDR3 DNA reads as TGTGCCAGTAGGCCCCCCGGGACTAGGGCCAATGAGCAGTTCTTC. Protein sequence: CASRPPGTRANEQFF.

This chain joins TRBV7-2 and TRBJ1-5; D unresolved. The CDR3 is 15 amino acids. V shed 3 bases and J shed 0 bases, with 9 bases lying between them. Germline V gene data show CDR1 as SGHTA and CDR2 as FQGNSA. CDR3 in DNA: TGTGCCAGCAGCTTCTACGGGAATAGCAATCAGCCCCAGCATTTT. Amino acids: CASSFYGNSNQPQHF. Variable domain in full (rest from reference TRBV7-2 and TRBJ1-5): GAGVSQSPSNKVTEKGKDVELRCDPISGHTALYWYRQSLGQGLEFLIYFQGNSAPDKSGLPSDRFSAERTGGSVSTLTIQRTQQEDSAVYLCASSFYGNSNQPQHFGDGTRLSIL.

The V gene is TRBV9, the J gene TRBJ2-5, with 10 bases identical to TRBD1. CDR1 SGDLS and CDR2 YYNGEE come from the germline V gene. Trimming took 0 bases from V and 2 from J; bases not matched to a gene: 1. The CDR3 runs to 15 residues. The CDR3 sequence: CASSVGDRGQETQYF. The CDR3 coding sequence is TGTGCCAGCAGCGTAGGGGACAGGGGTCAAGAGACCCAGTACTTC.

This sequence joins TRBV14 and TRBJ1-4; D may be TRBD1 (6 bases). V was cut by 4 bases and J by 11 bases, with 17 bases left in between. Germline CDR1 SGHDN, CDR2 FVKESK. The CDR3 is made up of 14 amino acids. The CDR3 region has the DNA TGTGCCAGCAGCCCTACCCGGACAGCTTCGAAACTGTTTTTT. Protein product: CASSPTRTASKLFF.